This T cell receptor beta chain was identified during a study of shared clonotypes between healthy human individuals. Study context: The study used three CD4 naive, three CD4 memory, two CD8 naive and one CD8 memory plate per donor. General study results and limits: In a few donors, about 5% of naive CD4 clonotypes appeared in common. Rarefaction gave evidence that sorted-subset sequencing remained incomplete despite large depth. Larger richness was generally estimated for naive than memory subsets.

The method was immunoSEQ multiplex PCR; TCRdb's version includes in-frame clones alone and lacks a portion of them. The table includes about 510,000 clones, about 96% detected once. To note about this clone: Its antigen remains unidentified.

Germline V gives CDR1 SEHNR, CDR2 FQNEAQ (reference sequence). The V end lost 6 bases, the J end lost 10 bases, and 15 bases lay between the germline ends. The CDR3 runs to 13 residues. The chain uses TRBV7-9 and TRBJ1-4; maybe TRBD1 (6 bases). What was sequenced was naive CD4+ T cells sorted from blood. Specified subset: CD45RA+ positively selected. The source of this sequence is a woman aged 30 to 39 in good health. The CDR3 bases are TGTGCCAGCAGACTGACGGGAGGGGGAAAACTGTTTTTT. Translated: CASRLTGGGKLFF.